Shown below are 6 T cell receptor beta chains from a single sample sequenced in a study of neurological immune-mediated disorders. TCRdb processed the 5' RACE reads anew with MiXCR; each CDR3 protein has one entry. Here the sample spans 35,000 to 40,000 distinct CDR3 sequences, roughly 2.5% being singletons. Sequenced material: PBMCs. Receptors originate from a man aged 50 or older with multiple sclerosis.

This clonotype has ten or more counts. This chain joins TRBV7-2 and TRBJ1-4; D not resolved. CDR1 is SGHTA, CDR2 FQGNSA, per germline. The CDR3 totals 13 residues. V lost 1 base to trimming and J lost 8 bases, with 8 bases between them. CDR3 DNA: TGTGCCAGCAGCTTAGTTTCACAGGAAAAACTGTTTTTT. It encodes CASSLVSQEKLFF.

This clonotype was detected ten times or more. This chain joins TRBV9 and TRBJ2-5; 9 nucleotides agree with TRBD2. The CDR3 spans 16 residues. Trimming at V came to 1 base and at J to 5 bases, leaving 9 bases not matched to a gene. Per germline, CDR1 SGDLS and CDR2 YYNGEE. The DNA of the CDR3 is TGTGCCAGCAGCGTAAATCCAGCGGGGGGATACGAGACCCAGTACTTC. Amino acid sequence: CASSVNPAGGYETQYF.

This clonotype is medium-sized within its sample. The chain couples TRBV5-1 to TRBJ2-1; 11 bases match TRBD2. The CDR3 contains 15 residues. The germline CDR1 and CDR2 sequences are SGHRS and YFSETQ. J lost 5 bases, V lost 5 bases, and 6 bases had no gene match. DNA for the CDR3: TGCGCCAGCAGATCTAGCGGGGGGACCCACAATGAGCAGTTCTTC. Protein sequence: CASRSSGGTHNEQFF.

The table lists this clonotype with many counts. This rearrangement joins TRBV27 to TRBJ2-3, with D unclear. Trimming left V 3 bases short and J 2 bases short, with 9 bases between. The germline V gene has CDR1 MNHEY and CDR2 SMNVEV (reference sequence). The CDR3 spans 14 residues. The CDR3, as DNA: TGTGCCAGCAGTTTCGCCGCTTACACAGATACGCAGTATTTT. Its translation: CASSFAAYTDTQYF.

This clonotype was counted ten times or more. This chain links TRBV20-1 with TRBJ2-2; TRBD1 agrees at 10 bases. The ends lost 0 bases at V and 0 bases at J; junction bases unmatched: 4. The germline gives CDR1 DFQATT, CDR2 SNEGSKA (reference sequence). This CDR3 is built from 17 residues. The CDR3 DNA sequence: TGCAGTGCTAGAGAACGGGACAGGGGCTCGAACACCGGGGAGCTGTTTTTT. This codes for CSARERDRGSNTGELFF.

This clonotype was counted at least ten times. The rearrangement joins TRBV12-3 or TRBV12-4 to TRBJ1-2, with D perhaps TRBD1 (5 bases). The CDR3 consists of 13 residues. The V gene lost 7 bases and the J gene lost 2 bases, with 11 bases spanning the gap. In nucleotides, the CDR3 is TGTGCCAGCAACGCCAGGGAAAACTATGGCTACACCTTC. The encoded protein is CASNARENYGYTF.